The clone carrying this TCR beta chain showed up just a few times. This sample is drawn from a study of regulatory T cells in long-lasting Graves disease. With iRepertoire HTBI primers and Arm-PCR of CDR3 regions, TCR beta libraries were built. TCRdb called the multiplex PCR reads again in MiXCR, with one record for every CDR3 protein. This sample has around 340,000 distinct CDR3 sequences, with around 20% found just once. Time point defined: persistent/refractory GD, antithyroid drugs over 5 years with positive TRAb. From RNA extracted from PBMCs, the TCR library was made. This CDR3 is built from 11 residues. Germline CDR1 reads DFQATT; CDR2 reads SNEGSKA (reference sequence). V lost 6 bases and J 4 bases, leaving 9 bases between the germline ends.

The rearrangement uses TRBV20-1 and TRBJ1-1; D remains ambiguous. The sample in question was peripheral blood mononuclear cells (PBMCs), obtained when the disease was refractory, from a patient treated with antithyroid drugs. The TCR originated in a female donor with Graves disease. The chain's CDR3 is CSANSGTEAFF. CDR3 DNA sequence: TGCAGTGCCAATTCGGGCACTGAAGCTTTCTTT.